The 27 T cell receptor beta chains below were found in one sample sequenced in a study of technical replicates of blood from a handful of donors. Measured with immunoSEQ multiplex PCR; TCRdb has only the in-frame clones, and not every one. The sample carries roughly 66,000 clones, approximately 84% recorded once. The specimen was PBMCs. These receptors all come from a human donor in good health. Some clones in this sample may be carry-over from other donors' samples.

This clone was counted once. Here the CDR3 DNA reads TGCAGTGCCAGTCAGGGTGAGACCCAGTACTTC. Translating gives CSASQGETQYF. The rearrangement joins TRBV20-1 to TRBJ2-5; possible D gene TRBD1, 5 bases. V was shortened by 6 bases and J by 5 bases, with 10 bases between the two germline ends. The CDR3 runs 11 residues. Per the germline V gene, CDR1 is DFQATT and CDR2 is SNEGSKA (reference sequence).

The chain employs TRBV19 and TRBJ1-5; no firm D call. Germline V gives CDR1 LNHDA, CDR2 SQIVND (reference sequence). Trimming left V 1 base short and J 4 bases short, with 8 bases between. The CDR3 spans 14 residues. CDR3 amino acids: CASSIGGNNQPQHF. As DNA, the CDR3 is TGTGCCAGTAGTATAGGAGGGAATAATCAGCCCCAGCATTTT.

V and J are TRBV18 and TRBJ2-4, with D perhaps TRBD2 (5 bases). V was cut by 6 bases and J by 8 bases, with 14 bases left in between. Germline V gives CDR1 KGHSH, CDR2 LQKENI. This CDR3 region has 13 residues. The CDR3 DNA sequence: TGTGCCAGCTCGCCGGGAAGTAGGGACATTCAGTACTTC. Residues: CASSPGSRDIQYF.

The chain carries TRBV4-1 and TRBJ2-7; no firm D call. Looked up from germline, CDR1 is MGHRA and CDR2 is YSYEKL. Trimming stripped 4 bases from V and 3 bases from J, with 10 bases between. CDR3 length equals 13 residues. The CDR3 spells CASSPYVNYEQYF. The CDR3 coding sequence is TGCGCCAGCAGCCCGTATGTAAACTACGAGCAGTACTTC.

The CDR3 nucleotides are TGTGCCAGCAGCTTAGCGCGGGCAGACGATAATTCACCCCTCCACTTT. It codes for CASSLARADDNSPLHF. The rearrangement links TRBV7-8 to TRBJ1-6; D unclear. From germline, CDR1 is SGHVS and CDR2 FQNEAQ. The V and J ends lost 0 bases and 5 bases respectively, with 11 bases between them. The CDR3 spans 16 residues. Using reference TRBV7-8 and TRBJ1-6 for the parts outside the CDR3, the full variable domain is GAGVSQSPRYKVAKRGQDVALRCDPISGHVSLFWYQQALGQGPEFLTYFQNEAQLDKSGLPSDRFFAERPEGSVSTLKIQRTQQEDSAVYLCASSLARADDNSPLHFGNGTRLTVT.

This clone has only one observation. The J gene is TRBJ2-5, the V gene TRBV4-1; maybe TRBD2 (5 bases). The CDR3 is 15 residues long. V lost 3 bases to trimming and J lost 3 bases, with 14 bases between them. Germline V gene lookup returns CDR1 MGHRA and CDR2 YSYEKL. CDR3 DNA sequence: TGCGCCAGCAGCCATCCGGGATTCACTGAAGAGACCCAGTACTTC. This codes for CASSHPGFTEETQYF.

The CDR3 DNA reads as TGTGCCAGTAGTGACCTCGGGACAGGACTCTACGAGCAGTACTTC. Protein sequence: CASSDLGTGLYEQYF. The chain uses TRBV19 and TRBJ2-7; the match to TRBD1 covers 8 bases. V dropped 5 bases and J dropped 3; count of bases not matched to a gene: 9. Germline V gene lookup returns CDR1 LNHDA and CDR2 SQIVND (reference sequence). The CDR3 contains 15 residues.

This clone was observed once. The chain carries TRBV7-6 and TRBJ2-3; TRBD2 agrees at 9 bases. The CDR3 totals 16 residues. Germline trimming cut 0 bases from V and 3 bases from J; bases unmatched to any gene: 4. Per the germline V gene, CDR1 is SGHVS and CDR2 is FNYEAQ. In DNA, the CDR3 is TGTGCCAGCAGCTTAGCGGCTAGCGGGGCGACAGATACGCAGTATTTT. Protein product: CASSLAASGATDTQYF.

The chain has TRBV7-2 and TRBJ2-7, with D possibly being TRBD2 (5 bases). The CDR3 is made up of 15 amino acids. Germline CDR1 and CDR2: SGHTA and FQGNSA. V gave up 5 bases and J gave up 3 bases, with 17 bases separating them. The CDR3 is CASSRPSEGSYEQYF. As DNA, the CDR3 is TGTGCCAGCAGCCGACCGAGTGAAGGGAGCTACGAGCAGTACTTC.

The CDR3 DNA reads TGCGCCAGCAGACGCAAATCCCGGGGGGGTAGGGCCAACGTCCTGACTTTC. This codes for CASRRKSRGGRANVLTF. This chain connects TRBV23-1 to TRBJ2-6, with TRBD2 identical over 8 bases. TRBV23-1 is an ORF; its function is uncertain. The CDR3 sequence is 17 residues long. J gave up 5 bases and V 6 bases, and 12 bases lay outside the gene matches.

The V and J genes are TRBV27 and TRBJ2-5; TRBD1 matches at 9 bases. V shed 7 bases and J 5 bases; nucleotides not matched to a gene: 26. CDR1 is MNHEY and CDR2 is SMNVEV in the germline V gene (reference sequence). The CDR3 length is 20 residues. Here the CDR3 DNA reads TGTGCCAGCACCCCCCCCACAGGGGGCAGATCCCGCACCCCGAACGAGACCCAGTACTTC. Residues: CASTPPTGGRSRTPNETQYF.

The chain uses TRBV2 and TRBJ2-3, with D perhaps TRBD2 (6 bases). Germline V gene data show CDR1 as SNHLY and CDR2 as FYNNEI. The germline V and J ends were trimmed by 8 bases and 2 bases, with 11 bases remaining between them. This CDR3 spans 13 amino acids. The CDR3 loop reads CASASESTDTQYF. The CDR3 DNA follows: TGTGCCAGCGCTAGCGAATCCACAGATACGCAGTATTTT.

The chain is built from TRBV19 and TRBJ1-1, with 8 bases identical to TRBD1. This CDR3 has 14 amino acids. The germline V gene has CDR1 LNHDA and CDR2 SQIVND (reference sequence). The V gene end was trimmed by 5 bases and the J gene end by 6 bases; junction bases not matched to a gene: 8. The CDR3 region is CASSARDRPPEAFF. DNA of the CDR3: TGTGCCAGTAGTGCCAGGGACAGGCCCCCTGAAGCTTTCTTT.

V usage is TRBV19 and J usage is TRBJ1-6; D not certain. The CDR3 has 14 amino acids. In germline, CDR1 is LNHDA, CDR2 SQIVND (reference sequence). V was pared by 2 bases and J by 5 bases, with 7 bases between. The CDR3 DNA reads as TGTGCCAGTAGTATATCTACTAATAATTCACCCCTCCACTTT. This gives the protein CASSISTNNSPLHF.

V and J are TRBV5-4 and TRBJ1-2; D might be TRBD1 (6 bases). Germline V lookup: CDR1 SGHNT, CDR2 YYREEE (reference sequence). The CDR3 covers 14 residues. V was clipped by 2 bases and J by 4 bases, with 12 bases between them. The CDR3 nucleotides are TGTGCCAGCAGCTTAAGAGACAGGCCCTATGGCTACACCTTC. Translating gives CASSLRDRPYGYTF.

The chain couples TRBV6-1 to TRBJ2-7; 7 bases line up with TRBD2. V was pared by 5 bases and J by 7 bases, with 14 bases of the junction left unmatched. CDR3 length equals 15 residues. Germline-derived CDR1 and CDR2 are MNHNS and SASEGT. CDR3 residues: CASSSTSAGEREQYF. The CDR3 DNA is TGTGCCAGCAGTTCTACTAGCGCCGGGGAGAGAGAGCAGTACTTC.

The V call is TRBV19, the J call TRBJ1-1, with D possibly being TRBD1 (6 bases). Trimming cost V 5 bases and J 1 base, with 8 bases left between them. The length of the CDR3 is 13 residues. CDR1 is LNHDA, CDR2 SQIVND, per germline (reference sequence). The CDR3 DNA reads TGTGCCAGTAGTGACAGGCCGAACACTGAAGCTTTCTTT. It encodes CASSDRPNTEAFF.

The chain uses TRBV4-1 and TRBJ2-3; 8 nucleotides line up with TRBD2. The trim removed 1 base at V and 6 bases at J, leaving 6 bases unmatched. Germline V CDR1 and CDR2: MGHRA, YSYEKL. This CDR3 comprises 15 residues. The CDR3 protein is CASSQGSGGGDTQYF. In DNA, the CDR3 is TGCGCCAGCAGCCAAGGTTCGGGAGGGGGGGATACGCAGTATTTT.

CDR3 sequence: CASSETTGPYGYTF. CDR3 sequence (DNA): TGTGCCAGCAGTGAAACGACAGGCCCCTATGGCTACACCTTC. This chain joins TRBV2 and TRBJ1-2; possible D gene TRBD1, 6 bases. The ends were cut back, 2 bases at V and 4 bases at J, with 11 bases in the middle. Germline CDR1 is SNHLY and CDR2 is FYNNEI. This CDR3 has 14 amino acids.

This chain joins TRBV11-3 and TRBJ2-2; weak D call: TRBD2 (5 bases). The CDR3 totals 12 residues. The germline gives CDR1 SGHNT, CDR2 YENEEA. Trimming cost V 3 bases and J 6 bases, with 5 bases left between them. The CDR3 reads CASSLEAGELFF. The CDR3 DNA follows: TGTGCCAGCAGCTTGGAGGCCGGGGAGCTGTTTTTT.

Only one count was recorded for this clone. The CDR3 DNA follows: TGTGCCAGCAGCGTAGGGGCGGGAGTGACAGATACGCAGTATTTT. Translated, it gives CASSVGAGVTDTQYF. The V and J genes are TRBV9 and TRBJ2-3; 7 bases fit TRBD2. The CDR3 consists of 15 residues. Germline V CDR1 and CDR2: SGDLS, YYNGEE. The ends lost 0 bases at V and 3 bases at J; junction bases unmatched: 4. The variable domain in full, with the rest retrieved from reference TRBV9 and TRBJ2-3, is DSGVTQTPKHLITATGQRVTLRCSPRSGDLSVYWYQQSLDQGLQFLIQYYNGEERAKGNILERFSAQQFPDLHSELNLSSLELGDSALYFCASSVGAGVTDTQYFGPGTRLTVL.

The chain recombines TRBV11-3 with TRBJ2-1; 9 bases line up with TRBD1. This CDR3 comprises 15 residues. Germline CDR1 and CDR2: SGHNT and YENEEA. V was clipped by 5 bases and J by 3 bases; unmatched bases: 5. The CDR3 nucleotides read TGTGCCAGCAGCGGGGGACAGGGAAACTACAATGAGCAGTTCTTC. Translated, it gives CASSGGQGNYNEQFF. The full variable domain, completed using reference TRBV11-3 and TRBJ2-1, is EAGVVQSPRYKIIEKKQPVAFWCNPISGHNTLYWYLQNLGQGPELLIRYENEEAVDDSQLPKDRFSAERLKGVDSTLKIQPAELGDSAVYLCASSGGQGNYNEQFFGPGTRLTVL.

The V call is TRBV23-1, the J call TRBJ2-7; weak D call: TRBD1 (5 bases). TRBV23-1 is filed as an ORF, its function uncertain. This CDR3 is built from 15 residues. V was trimmed by 3 bases and J by 4 bases, leaving 16 bases between them. CDR3: CASSQGLLLRYEQYF. As DNA, the CDR3 is TGCGCCAGCAGTCAGGGGCTACTATTGAGGTACGAGCAGTACTTC.

The chain couples TRBV7-9 to TRBJ2-5, with D perhaps TRBD1 (6 bases). CDR1 and CDR2 from the germline V gene are SEHNR and FQNEAQ (reference sequence). V was trimmed by 3 bases and J by 4 bases, leaving 21 bases between them. The CDR3 consists of 17 residues. The CDR3 region is CASSFSPGPRGLETQYF. CDR3 DNA: TGTGCCAGCAGCTTTTCTCCGGGACCTAGGGGGTTAGAGACCCAGTACTTC.

The chain uses TRBV4-1 and TRBJ2-3; possibly TRBD1 for D (7 bases). V was clipped by 0 bases and J by 1 base, with 11 bases between them. The CDR3 is 16 amino acids. Per the germline V gene, CDR1 is MGHRA and CDR2 is YSYEKL. CDR3: CASSQEGGGGTDTQYF. Written as DNA, the CDR3 is TGCGCCAGCAGCCAAGAAGGAGGGGGCGGCACAGATACGCAGTATTTT.

The rearrangement joins TRBV5-1 to TRBJ2-3; the match to TRBD2 covers 8 bases. CDR1 is SGHRS, CDR2 YFSETQ, per germline. The CDR3 has 15 amino acids. Trimming at V came to 4 bases and at J to 1 base, leaving 5 bases not matched to a gene. CDR3 nucleotides: TGCGCCAGCAGCACAGCGGGAGCCCGCACAGATACGCAGTATTTT. Translated: CASSTAGARTDTQYF.

This clone was observed a single time. The rearrangement uses TRBV15 and TRBJ2-2, with D unclear. In germline, CDR1 is LNHNV, CDR2 YYDKDF (reference sequence). V shed 5 bases and J shed 1 base, with 8 bases lying between them. CDR3 length equals 14 residues. Here the CDR3 DNA reads TGTGCCACCAGCGGATCGGGGAACACCGGGGAGCTGTTTTTT. It translates to CATSGSGNTGELFF.